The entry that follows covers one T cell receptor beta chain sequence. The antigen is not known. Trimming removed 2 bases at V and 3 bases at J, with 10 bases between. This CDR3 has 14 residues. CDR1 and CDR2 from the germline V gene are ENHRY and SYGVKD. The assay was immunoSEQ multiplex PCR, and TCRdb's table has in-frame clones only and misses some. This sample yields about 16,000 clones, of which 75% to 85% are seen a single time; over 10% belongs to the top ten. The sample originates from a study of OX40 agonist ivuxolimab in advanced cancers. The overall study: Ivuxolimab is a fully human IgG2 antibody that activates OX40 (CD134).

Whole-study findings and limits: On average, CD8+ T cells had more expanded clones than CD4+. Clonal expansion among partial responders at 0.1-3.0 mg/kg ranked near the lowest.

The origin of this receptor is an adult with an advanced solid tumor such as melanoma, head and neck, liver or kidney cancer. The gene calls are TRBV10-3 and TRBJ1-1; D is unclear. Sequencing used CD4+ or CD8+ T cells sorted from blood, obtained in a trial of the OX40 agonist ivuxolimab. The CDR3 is CAISEATRYTEAFF. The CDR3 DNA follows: TGTGCCATCAGTGAGGCGACGCGGTACACTGAAGCTTTCTTT.